A selection of T cell receptor beta chains follows, all from one sample in a study of identical twins. Each CDR3 protein is one row after TCRdb ran MiXCR on the 5' RACE reads. Found here are hundreds of thousands of distinct CDR3 sequences, 15% to 20% of them singletons; the top ten hold about 12%. These data were also reused for a study on T cells expressing NK-cell markers.

The sequencing input was PBMCs. These TCRs come from a woman between 18 and 29 years old in good health. CDR3s include the opening cysteine and the closing phenylalanine or tryptophan. D genes are given only for firm matches. Size values are once, few and many counts, or a class for expanded clones, and some rows have none.

d_gene: TRBD1
j_gene: TRBJ2-5
v_gene: TRBV20-1
abundance: few
CDR3aa: CSAPNRGNQETQYF
CDR3nt: TGCAGTGCACCCAACAGGGGTAACCAAGAGACCCAGTACTTC

d_gene: NA
j_gene: TRBJ2-5
v_gene: TRBV3-1
abundance: NA
CDR3aa: CASSQDPGRPETQYF
CDR3nt: TGTGCCAGCAGCCAAGATCCGGGGCGCCCAGAGACCCAGTACTTC

d_gene: NA
j_gene: TRBJ2-1
v_gene: TRBV6-5
abundance: NA
CDR3aa: CASSYKARDYNEQFF
CDR3nt: TGTGCCAGCAGTTATAAAGCCAGGGATTACAATGAGCAGTTCTTC

d_gene: TRBD2
j_gene: TRBJ2-1
v_gene: TRBV6-2/TRBV6-3
abundance: many
CDR3aa: CASSHPGLGRRDEQFF
CDR3nt: TGTGCCAGCAGTCATCCGGGACTAGGGCGTAGGGATGAGCAGTTCTTC

d_gene: NA
j_gene: TRBJ2-7
v_gene: TRBV21-1
abundance: few
CDR3aa: CASSKREAGDGQQYF
CDR3nt: TGTGCCAGCAGCAAACGGGAGGCAGGGGACGGGCAGCAGTACTTC

d_gene: TRBD2
j_gene: TRBJ2-1
v_gene: TRBV7-9
abundance: few
CDR3aa: CASNPGTSANEQFF
CDR3nt: TGTGCCAGCAACCCCGGGACTAGCGCCAATGAGCAGTTCTTC

d_gene: NA
j_gene: TRBJ2-2
v_gene: TRBV6-6
abundance: once
CDR3aa: CASRTYTGELFF
CDR3nt: TGTGCCAGCAGGACGTACACCGGGGAGCTGTTTTTT

d_gene: TRBD1
j_gene: TRBJ2-1
v_gene: TRBV4-3
abundance: NA
CDR3aa: CASSQEGGWEQFF
CDR3nt: TGCGCCAGCAGCCAAGAAGGGGGCTGGGAGCAGTTCTTC

d_gene: TRBD1
j_gene: TRBJ2-7
v_gene: TRBV4-3
abundance: few
CDR3aa: CASSQDANRGRVYEQYF
CDR3nt: TGCGCCAGCAGCCAAGATGCGAACAGGGGGCGCGTCTACGAGCAGTACTTC

d_gene: TRBD1
j_gene: TRBJ1-1
v_gene: TRBV7-2
abundance: few
CDR3aa: CASSLAGQVSEAFF
CDR3nt: TGTGCCAGCAGCTTAGCTGGACAGGTCTCTGAAGCTTTCTTT

d_gene: TRBD2
j_gene: TRBJ2-1
v_gene: TRBV29-1
abundance: few
CDR3aa: CSVESSLAGAYNEQFF
CDR3nt: TGCAGCGTTGAAAGTTCTCTAGCGGGGGCCTACAATGAGCAGTTCTTC